Listed below are T cell receptor beta chains from one sample, sequenced in a study of T cell responses to AZD1222 COVID-19 vaccine. Generated by immunoSEQ multiplex PCR, the TCRdb table keeps only in-frame clones and is missing some. This sample yields over 75,000 clones, of which around 89% are seen a single time; roughly 29% belongs to the top ten. Sequences were derived from peripheral blood, sampled on day 0 of AZD1222 vaccination. These receptors all come from an adult in good health. The conserved cysteine and the conserved F or W are not part of the CDR3 here. Size tells how often a clone was seen (once, few, many) or the class of an expanded clone, and some rows leave it out.

V gene	clone size	CDR3 protein
TRBV27	NA	ASRGQVNTEAF
TRBV7-9	NA	ASSSGLAVSYEQY
TRBV28	NA	ASSLVAGLAGESYEQY
TRBV27	once	ASRTPGLGDTQY
TRBV11-2	NA	ASSSTGKSYNEQF
TRBV6-5	NA	ASRPQGTGELF
TRBV6-2/TRBV6-3	once	ASSYPLQTSGRALWETQY
TRBV4-3	NA	ASSQGQGASDEQF
TRBV5-6	NA	ASSRRGTFNYGYT
TRBV3-1/TRBV3-2	NA	ASAPQGVGRDGYT
TRBV6-5	NA	ASRDGSGGYRGYT
TRBV5-1	NA	ASSSNRVYEQY
TRBV5-5	NA	ASSFRTGETQY
TRBV13	NA	ASSPRDRNNSPLH
TRBV4-1	NA	ASSQGRQGNNSPLH
TRBV5-6	once	ASSRARGREQY
TRBV9	NA	ASSAERTGYEQY
TRBV28	NA	AARGSETQY
TRBV4-3	NA	ASSQENRPYEQY
TRBV21-1	NA	ASTPSSRGDYEQY
TRBV6-1	once	ASSDLPMRDSNQPQH
TRBV10-3	NA	AISEGSGQGYEQY
TRBV6-5	NA	ASNPGSTYNEQF
TRBV7-8	NA	ASSSPTSGRGYNEQF
TRBV5-1	NA	ASSISTSQADTQY
TRBV2	NA	ASSEGDRGLHGYT